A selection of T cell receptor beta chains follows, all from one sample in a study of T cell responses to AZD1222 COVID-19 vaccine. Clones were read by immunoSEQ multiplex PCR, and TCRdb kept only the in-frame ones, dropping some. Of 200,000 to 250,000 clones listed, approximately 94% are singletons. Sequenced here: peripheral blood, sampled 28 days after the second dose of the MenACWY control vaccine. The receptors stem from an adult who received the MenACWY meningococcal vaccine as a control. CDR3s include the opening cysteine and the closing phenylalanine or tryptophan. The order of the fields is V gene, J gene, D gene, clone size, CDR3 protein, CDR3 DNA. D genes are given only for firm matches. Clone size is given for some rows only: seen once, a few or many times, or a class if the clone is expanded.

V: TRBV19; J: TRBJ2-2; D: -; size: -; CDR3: CASSAHNTGELFF; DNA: TGTGCCAGTAGTGCTCACAACACCGGGGAGCTGTTTTTT
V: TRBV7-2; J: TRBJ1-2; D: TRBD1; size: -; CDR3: CASSVNRGLFYGYTF; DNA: TGTGCCAGCAGCGTCAACAGGGGACTCTTCTATGGCTACACCTTC
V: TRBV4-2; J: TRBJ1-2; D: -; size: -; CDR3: CASSQDQGGYGYTF; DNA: TGTGCCAGCAGCCAAGATCAAGGGGGCTATGGCTACACCTTC
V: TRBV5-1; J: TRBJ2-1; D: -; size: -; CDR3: CASSFTSLANYNEQFF; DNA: TGCGCCAGCAGCTTTACTAGCTTAGCTAACTACAATGAGCAGTTCTTC
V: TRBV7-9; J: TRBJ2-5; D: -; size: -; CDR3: CASSLWGRETQYF; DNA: TGTGCCAGCAGCTTATGGGGGCGGGAGACCCAGTACTTC
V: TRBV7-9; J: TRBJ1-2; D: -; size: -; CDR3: CASTPNSGSSGYTF; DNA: TGTGCCAGCACCCCAAATTCGGGTTCAAGTGGCTACACCTTC
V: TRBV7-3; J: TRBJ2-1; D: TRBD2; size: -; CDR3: CASSPQAPSGSNEQFF; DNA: TGTGCCAGCAGCCCCCAGGCCCCTAGCGGGAGTAATGAGCAGTTCTTC
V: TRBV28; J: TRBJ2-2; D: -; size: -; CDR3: CASTTTGELFF; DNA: TGTGCATCGACAACTACCGGGGAGCTGTTTTTT
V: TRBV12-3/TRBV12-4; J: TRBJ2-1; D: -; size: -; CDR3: CASRPPGVDEQFF; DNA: TGTGCCAGCAGACCCCCCGGGGTTGATGAGCAGTTCTTC
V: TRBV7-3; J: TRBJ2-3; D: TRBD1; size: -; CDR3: CASSWAGQATDTQYF; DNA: TGTGCCAGCAGCTGGGCAGGACAGGCCACAGATACGCAGTATTTT
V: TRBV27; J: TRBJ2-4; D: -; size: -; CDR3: CASSGVKNIQYF; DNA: TGTGCCAGTTCAGGGGTCAAAAACATTCAGTACTTC
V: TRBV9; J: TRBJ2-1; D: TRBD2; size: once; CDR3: CASSSLRGGGIDEQFF; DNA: TGTGCCAGCAGCTCCCTCCGCGGGGGAGGGATCGATGAGCAGTTCTTC
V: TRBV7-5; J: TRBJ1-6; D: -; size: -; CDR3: CARKTGGEENSPLHF; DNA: TGTGCCAGAAAAACAGGGGGCGAGGAAAATTCACCCCTCCACTTT
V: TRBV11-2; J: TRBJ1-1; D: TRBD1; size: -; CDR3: CASSLRGQGALRTEAFF; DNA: TGTGCCAGCAGCTTAAGGGGACAGGGGGCTCTGCGTACTGAAGCTTTCTTT
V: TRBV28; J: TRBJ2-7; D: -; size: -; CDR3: CASSLPGTEQYF; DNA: TGTGCCAGCAGTTTACCAGGTACCGAGCAGTACTTC
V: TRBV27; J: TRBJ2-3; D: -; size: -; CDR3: CASRGTGDTQYF; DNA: TGTGCCAGCAGGGGGACGGGAGATACGCAGTATTTT
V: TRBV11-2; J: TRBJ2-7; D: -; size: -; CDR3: CASSLLDPRPYEQYF; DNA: TGTGCCAGCAGCTTACTTGACCCTCGTCCCTACGAGCAGTACTTC
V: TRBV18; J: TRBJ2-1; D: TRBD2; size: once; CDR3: CASSSGLAGVYNEQFF; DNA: TGTGCCAGCTCATCGGGACTAGCGGGGGTATACAATGAGCAGTTCTTC
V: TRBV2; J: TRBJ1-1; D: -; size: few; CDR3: CASSEPADLAMNTEAFF; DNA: TGTGCCAGCAGTGAACCCGCAGACTTAGCAATGAACACTGAAGCTTTCTTT
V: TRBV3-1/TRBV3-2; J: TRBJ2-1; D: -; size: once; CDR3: CASSLRVRDLEQFF; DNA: TGTGCCAGCAGCCTTCGGGTCAGGGACCTTGAGCAGTTCTTC
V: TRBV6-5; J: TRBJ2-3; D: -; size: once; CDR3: CASSQEGTDTQYF; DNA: TGTGCCAGCAGTCAGGAGGGCACAGATACGCAGTATTTT
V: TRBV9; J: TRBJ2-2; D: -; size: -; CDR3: CASSVEPDPFTGELFF; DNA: TGTGCCAGCAGCGTAGAGCCCGATCCCTTCACCGGGGAGCTGTTTTTT
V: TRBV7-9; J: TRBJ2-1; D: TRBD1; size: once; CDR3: CASSLPGGNEQFF; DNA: TGTGCCAGCAGCCTCCCAGGGGGCAATGAGCAGTTCTTC
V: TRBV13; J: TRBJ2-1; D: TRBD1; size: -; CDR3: CASVGTGKRNEQFF; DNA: TGTGCCAGCGTGGGGACAGGGAAGAGAAATGAGCAGTTCTTC
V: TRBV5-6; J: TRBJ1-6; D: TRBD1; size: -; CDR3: CASSFGTGHNSPLHF; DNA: TGTGCCAGCAGCTTTGGGACAGGGCATAATTCACCCCTCCACTTT
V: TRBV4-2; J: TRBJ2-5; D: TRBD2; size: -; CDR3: CASSQAGEGLGTQYF; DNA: TGTGCCAGCAGCCAGGCGGGGGAAGGGCTCGGGACCCAGTACTTC
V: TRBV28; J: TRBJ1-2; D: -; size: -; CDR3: CASSYDRLRLYYGYTF; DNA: TGTGCCAGCAGCTATGACCGCCTTCGGCTTTACTATGGCTACACCTTC
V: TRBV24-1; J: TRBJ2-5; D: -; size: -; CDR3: CATRLNRTSVQETQYF; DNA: TGTGCCACCAGGCTTAATAGGACTTCGGTCCAAGAGACCCAGTACTTC
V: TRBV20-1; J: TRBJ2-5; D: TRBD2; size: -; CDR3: CSASWPSGLQETQYF; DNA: TGCAGTGCTAGTTGGCCTAGCGGACTACAAGAGACCCAGTACTTC
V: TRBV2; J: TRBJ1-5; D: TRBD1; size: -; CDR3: CASRAGQGADQPQHF; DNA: TGTGCCAGCAGAGCGGGACAGGGGGCGGATCAGCCCCAGCATTTT
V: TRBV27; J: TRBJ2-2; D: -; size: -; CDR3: CAAGHDGELFF; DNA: TGTGCCGCGGGGCACGACGGGGAGCTGTTTTTT
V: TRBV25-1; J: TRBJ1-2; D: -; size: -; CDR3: CASSEYNRANYGYTF; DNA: TGTGCCAGCAGTGAATACAACAGGGCTAACTATGGCTACACCTTC
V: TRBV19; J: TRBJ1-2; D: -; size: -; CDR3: CASTRRGWNYGYTF; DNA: TGTGCCAGTACCAGGAGGGGCTGGAACTATGGCTACACCTTC
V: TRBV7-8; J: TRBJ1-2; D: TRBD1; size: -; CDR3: CASSLGQGRGYTF; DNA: TGTGCCAGCAGCCTTGGACAGGGCCGTGGCTACACCTTC
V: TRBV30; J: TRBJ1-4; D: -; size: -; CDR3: CAWSWGSATNEKLFF; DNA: TGTGCCTGGAGTTGGGGCAGCGCAACTAATGAAAAACTGTTTTTT
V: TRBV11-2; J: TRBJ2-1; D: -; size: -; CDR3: CASSLRRTPSNEQFF; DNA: TGTGCCAGCAGCTTACGCAGGACACCCTCCAATGAGCAGTTCTTC
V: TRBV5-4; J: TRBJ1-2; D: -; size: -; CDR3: CASSLTGSNYGYTF; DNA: TGTGCCAGCAGCTTGACAGGGAGCAACTATGGCTACACCTTC
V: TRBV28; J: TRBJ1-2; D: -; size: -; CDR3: CASSLFRVGEAYTF; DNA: TGTGCCAGCAGTTTATTTCGGGTAGGGGAGGCCTACACCTTC
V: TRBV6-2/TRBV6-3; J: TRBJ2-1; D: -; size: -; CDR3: CASSYWRGDNEQFF; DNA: TGTGCCAGCAGTTACTGGCGGGGAGACAATGAGCAGTTCTTC
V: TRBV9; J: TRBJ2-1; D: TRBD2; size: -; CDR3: CASSPGLAGSKQFF; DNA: TGTGCCAGCAGCCCCGGACTAGCGGGCTCCAAGCAGTTCTTC
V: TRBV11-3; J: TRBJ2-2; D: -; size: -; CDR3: CASSFGAGELFF; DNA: TGTGCCAGCAGCTTTGGCGCCGGGGAGCTGTTTTTT
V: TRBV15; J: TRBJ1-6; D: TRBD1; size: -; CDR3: CATSEGQAVSSPLHF; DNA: TGTGCCACCAGCGAGGGACAGGCGGTTTCTTCACCCCTCCACTTT
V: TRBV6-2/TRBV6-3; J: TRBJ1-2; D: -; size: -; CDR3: CASSYSRDGDLDNYGYTF; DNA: TGTGCCAGCAGTTACTCGCGGGACGGAGATCTTGACAACTATGGCTACACCTTC
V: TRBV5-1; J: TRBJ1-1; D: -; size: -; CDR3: CASSFSANTEAFF; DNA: TGCGCCAGTTCCTTCTCCGCTAACACTGAAGCTTTCTTT
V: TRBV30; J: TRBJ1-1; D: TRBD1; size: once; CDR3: CAWTGWDSKTAAFF; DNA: TGTGCCTGGACCGGGTGGGACAGCAAAACGGCGGCTTTCTTT
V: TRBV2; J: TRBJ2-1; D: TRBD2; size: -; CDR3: CASSTSGGYNEQFF; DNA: TGTGCCAGCTCGACTAGCGGGGGGTACAATGAGCAGTTCTTC
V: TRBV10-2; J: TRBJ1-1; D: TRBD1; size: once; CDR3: CASSMDRGNTEAFF; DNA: TGCGCCAGCAGTATGGACAGGGGGAACACTGAAGCTTTCTTT
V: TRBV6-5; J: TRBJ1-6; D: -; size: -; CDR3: CASSYNSFNSPLHF; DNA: TGTGCCAGCAGTTACAACTCATTCAATTCACCCCTCCACTTT
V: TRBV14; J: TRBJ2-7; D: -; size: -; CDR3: CASSPGVYEQYF; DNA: TGTGCCAGCAGCCCCGGGGTCTACGAGCAGTACTTC